These T cell receptor beta chains were read from a single sample in a study of cytomegalovirus exposure and HLA in healthy donors. TCRdb's table, derived via immunoSEQ multiplex PCR, lists solely in-frame clones and lacks some. The repertoire holds some 210,000 clones, with around 73% as singletons. Material for sequencing was PBMCs. Every receptor here comes from a male donor in good health and CMV-seronegative. Each CDR3 is given with its conserved first and last residue. D genes are given only for firm matches. Only some rows state a clone size, as once, few, many or a class for expanded clones.

clone size,V gene,J gene,D gene,CDR3 DNA,CDR3 protein
few,TRBV9,TRBJ2-2,TRBD1,TGTGCCAGCAGCTTCCGGGACAGGGGGAACACCGGGGAGCTGTTTTTT,CASSFRDRGNTGELFF
.,TRBV6-5,TRBJ1-6,.,TGTGCCAGCAGTTATACCCAACAGGGTGGGGATTCACCCCTCCACTTT,CASSYTQQGGDSPLHF
once,TRBV9,TRBJ2-7,.,TGTGCCAGCAGCGAAACAACTAGGGCCTACGAGCAGTACTTC,CASSETTRAYEQYF
.,TRBV7-6,TRBJ2-5,.,TGTGCCAGCAGCCCCCGTGGGCGGGAAATAGGTGGGACCCAGTACTTC,CASSPRGREIGGTQYF
.,TRBV9,TRBJ2-1,TRBD2,TGTGCCAGCAGCGTTGGCGGGAGGGCCCTTGAGCAGTTCTTC,CASSVGGRALEQFF
.,TRBV6-5,TRBJ2-7,TRBD1,TGTGCCGAGCGGACAGGAGACCTCTCCTACGAGCAGTACTTC,CAERTGDLSYEQYF
.,TRBV5-1,TRBJ2-2,.,TGCGCCAGCAGATTGGAACCGGGGAACGGGGAGCTGTTTTTT,CASRLEPGNGELFF
.,TRBV19,TRBJ2-3,TRBD1,TGTGCCAGTAGTATAGGACAGGGCCGCACAGATACGCAGTATTTT,CASSIGQGRTDTQYF
.,TRBV2,TRBJ2-3,TRBD2,TGTGCCAGCAGTTATGGACTAGCGGGAGGCGAGGATACGCAGTATTTT,CASSYGLAGGEDTQYF
few,TRBV7-8,TRBJ2-1,TRBD2,TGTGCCAGCAGCTTAGGAGCGGGAGGGTTCTACAATGAGCAGTTCTTC,CASSLGAGGFYNEQFF
.,TRBV29-1,TRBJ2-5,TRBD2,TGCAGCGTTGGGGTCGGGGGGAGGCGAGAGACCCAGTACTTC,CSVGVGGRRETQYF
.,TRBV29-1,TRBJ2-7,.,TGCAGCGTTCTTCAGGGCGAGCAGTACTTC,CSVLQGEQYF
once,TRBV27,TRBJ1-5,.,TGTGCCAGCAGTTACCTCGGCGCGGGGAGTCAGCCCCAGCATTTT,CASSYLGAGSQPQHF
.,TRBV27,TRBJ2-3,.,TGTGCCAGCAGCCAGTCCACAGATACGCAGTATTTT,CASSQSTDTQYF
.,TRBV5-4,TRBJ2-5,TRBD2,TGTGCCAGCAGCTTGGGGGGAGCGGGAGACCAAGAGACCCAGTACTTC,CASSLGGAGDQETQYF
.,TRBV7-9,TRBJ2-7,.,TGTGCCAGCAGCTTCGCGGGAGACAGGTACGAGCAGTACTTC,CASSFAGDRYEQYF
few,TRBV30,TRBJ2-7,.,TGTGCCTGGAGTGTACAACTCCAGGCTAATTACGAGCAGTACTTC,CAWSVQLQANYEQYF
once,TRBV4-1,TRBJ2-4,TRBD2,TGCGCCAGCAGCCAAGGGGGGGCTAGCGGGACTAAAAACATTCAGTACTTC,CASSQGGASGTKNIQYF
.,TRBV19,TRBJ1-1,TRBD1,TGTGCCAGTAGTCGGAACCGGGACAGGAACACTGAAGCTTTCTTT,CASSRNRDRNTEAFF
.,TRBV27,TRBJ2-3,TRBD1,TGTGCCAGCAGTCGGACAGGGACAGATACGCAGTATTTT,CASSRTGTDTQYF
.,TRBV6-1,TRBJ1-1,.,TGTGCCAGCAGTGAAGCGCTCAGGTTGGATGACACTGAAGCTTTCTTT,CASSEALRLDDTEAFF
few,TRBV7-9,TRBJ2-7,.,TGTGCCAGCAGCTTCTGGACTCCCGCCGACGAGCAGTACTTC,CASSFWTPADEQYF
.,TRBV28,TRBJ1-2,.,TGTGCCAGCAGTTTCGACTATGGCTACACCTTC,CASSFDYGYTF
.,TRBV7-6,TRBJ1-3,.,TGTGCCAGCAGCTTAGGATCGTCAGGGACTGGAAACACCATATATTTT,CASSLGSSGTGNTIYF
.,TRBV29-1,TRBJ2-5,TRBD1,TGCAGCATTACCTCCGGGACAGGGGGTCGGACCGAAGAGACCCAGTACTTC,CSITSGTGGRTEETQYF
few,TRBV18,TRBJ1-3,TRBD1,TGTGCCAGCTCACTCCGGGACAGGGTCGAGGAAAACACCATATATTTT,CASSLRDRVEENTIYF
.,TRBV23-1,TRBJ2-1,TRBD2,TGCGCCAGCAGTCAATTGCTAGCGGGGACACCCTACAATGAGCAGTTCTTC,CASSQLLAGTPYNEQFF
.,TRBV5-4,TRBJ2-2,TRBD2,TGTGCCAGCAGCTCAAGAACTAGCGGGAGAACCGGGGAGCTGTTTTTT,CASSSRTSGRTGELFF
.,TRBV5-1,TRBJ2-7,TRBD1,TGCGCCAGCAGCAAAACAGGGGAGCCTCCCTACGAGCAGTACTTC,CASSKTGEPPYEQYF
.,TRBV19,TRBJ2-7,.,TGTGCCAGTAGTATTCAGGGGCCCTACGAGCAGTACTTC,CASSIQGPYEQYF
once,TRBV28,TRBJ2-3,TRBD1,TGTGCCAGCCGAGAGGGGGCGCGGGGCACAGATACGCAGTATTTT,CASREGARGTDTQYF
once,TRBV11-2,TRBJ2-3,.,TGTGCCAGCAGCTTAGTGCCGGGCGGGAATAGAGATACGCAGTATTTT,CASSLVPGGNRDTQYF